This T cell receptor beta chain was sequenced in a study of shared clonotypes between healthy human individuals (dated by TCRdb to the early 2020s). Looking at the study overall: The cohort included three men and a couple of women between 18 and 49 years of age. For each donor, CD4 naive and CD4 memory were each run on three plates, CD8 naive on two plates, and CD8 memory on one plate. Blood TCR repertoires of five healthy adults were deeply sequenced to estimate repertoire size and the extent of clonotype sharing between individuals. To increase sequencing depth and limit assay-specific biases, different laboratories used diverse techniques to prepare libraries and sequence TCR repertoires. Between about 0.9 and 9 billion PBMCs per donor were obtained by leukapheresis. The investigation overall reported the following: Sampling was limited to blood, and TCR repertoires in tissue likely differ from TCR repertoires in blood. Because the study included a small number of donors, the genetic and exposure-history diversity represented was limited. Compared with non-shared clonotypes, clonotypes shared by all four sorted-subset donors had higher generation probabilities. Pairwise subsampling indicated that sequencing depth was expected to affect the degree of clonotype sharing among donors. Estimated clonotype richness was generally larger for naive than for memory subsets. When a handful of donors were compared, the shared fraction of clonotypes was around 5% for naive CD4, over 3% for naive CD8, 2.3% for memory CD4, and 0.3% to 0.5% for memory CD8. Even with the large sequencing depth, rarefaction of the sorted-subset datasets indicated that sequencing was incomplete.

Trimming takes 1 base off V and 3 bases off J; junction bases not matched to a gene: 1. CDR3 length: 14 amino acids, cysteine to phenylalanine. Only the CDR3 part of the read is kept: 42 bases, read in frame from the first base. As encoded in the germline V gene, CDR1 is SGHRS while CDR2 is YFSETQ. Using the deep immunoSEQ assay, TCR CDR3 regions were amplified from genomic DNA by multiplex PCR. For each cell subset, the extracted genomic DNA was distributed evenly across all wells of several immunoSEQ 96-well plates, and each plate served as one replicate. For sorted subsets, each replicate PCR was loaded with 200 ng genomic DNA, equivalent to 30,000 or so T cell genomes. The purified libraries were quantified using a Qubit 3.0 fluorometer, sized with a Bioanalyzer 2100, and then quantified again using the KAPA Library Quantification kit. Every immunoSEQ 96-well plate was sequenced on a separate single-read 150-cycle Illumina NextSeq 550 flow cell. As for the original processing: Because the immunoSEQ output held only junctional sequences and lacked quality scores, the filtering could not match the filtering applied to full-length reads. Sequences were annotated with PyIR, a Python wrapper for IgBLAST v1.9, and V/J genes and CDR3 were assigned using IMGT germline references. Any read was removed if the V/J assignment was weak (E-value above 1e-6), the CDR3 was missing, or the read contained stop codons, out-of-frame junctions, or ambiguous translated residues. A V3J clonotype was defined by an identical inferred V gene, J gene, and CDR3 amino acid sequence. Percentage overlap between repertoires was computed as shared unique clonotypes divided by the size of the smaller repertoire. Richness of each repertoire was evaluated using RTK rarefaction, the Chao1 estimator, and Recon v2.1 estimates of unobserved clonotypes. Generation probabilities were computed with OLGA for all TCRbeta clonotypes obtained by the gDNA method from a handful of donors. TCRdb's version of the immuneACCESS table is confined to in-frame rearrangements and falls short of the full clone set. An unresolved V gene accounts for under half of the shortfall where checked; the remainder is of unknown origin. V and J calls and clone size follow that table, whereas D and trimming were derived from the DNA. The sample table holds approximately 2.4 million clones, of which approximately 96% were seen once. More than 0.1% of the sample is taken by the ten largest.

To note about this clone: What this receptor recognizes is not known. Base qualities are not at hand, and no much larger clone is one base apart.

Healthy HIV-negative adults with no recently reported acute infections or vaccinations were included as donors. Only Caucasian adults living in Nashville, Tennessee, USA were represented among the donors. Magnetic negative selection was used to enrich CD4+ T cells, after which naive cells were positively selected on CD45RA and the negative fraction became the memory subset. Blood was obtained by leukapheresis, after which PBMCs were separated by Ficoll-Histopaque density gradient centrifugation and cryopreserved in liquid nitrogen vapor phase. Analytical flow cytometry was used to check the purity and quantity of each magnetically sorted T cell population. From each sorted fraction, genomic DNA was isolated and quantified by UV absorbance on a Nanodrop 2000c.

This clonotype originated in a young man in good health. This chain joins TRBV5-1 to TRBJ2-1; 7 of the junction bases match TRBD1. Sequenced input: naive CD4+ T cells sorted from blood. Reading the label with the study, this specimen's cell subset or site is: CD45RA+ positively selected. Read as DNA, the sequence is TGCGCCAGCAGCTTGACAGGGGTCTACAATGAGCAGTTCTTC. This yields the protein CASSLTGVYNEQFF.